This entry features one T cell receptor (beta chain) sequence. This sample was included in a study of blood T cell repertoires in COVID-19. Study overall: T cells, B-cell-depleted T cells, or PBMCs supplied cDNA or gDNA.

Germline lookup yields CDR1 GTSNPN and CDR2 SVGIG (reference sequence). The CDR3 length is 14 residues. The V gene lost 1 base and the J gene lost 5 bases, with 9 bases spanning the gap. Libraries were prepared by immunoSEQ multiplex PCR; TCRdb keeps only in-frame clonotypes and omits some of them. Among 410,000 or so clones listed, 86% were seen once. The sequence derives from a woman in her 30s with active or convalescent COVID-19. The chain uses TRBV30 and TRBJ1-6, with a tentative D call TRBD1 (5 bases). Specimen: peripheral blood. The CDR3 nucleotides are TGTGCCTGGAGTGACAGGTCAAATAATTCACCCCTCCACTTT. This gives the protein CAWSDRSNNSPLHF.